This T cell receptor (beta chain) was sequenced during a study of shared clonotypes between healthy human individuals. Study-wide results and limits: The authors expected sequencing depth to affect clonotype sharing among donors. Several donors held 5% to 5.5% of naive CD4 clonotypes in common. Some clonotypes were shared by all four sorted-subset donors, while others were not shared. The non-shared ones had lower generation probabilities than the shared ones.

Notes on this clone: Its antigen remains unidentified.

Healthy HIV-negative adults without recent acute infections or vaccinations served as donors. The CDR3 sequence is 13 residues long. The ends were cut back, 4 bases at V and 3 bases at J, with 9 bases in the middle. CDR1 and CDR2 from the germline V gene are LNHDA and SQIVND (reference sequence). Assay used: immunoSEQ multiplex PCR; TCRdb lists only in-frame clones, some missing. This sample has more than 2,000,000 clones; roughly 92% occur once, and the top ten carry 0.14%. The origin of this receptor is a man aged 18 to 29 in good health. Sequenced: naive CD4+ T cells sorted from blood. The sample's subset: CD45RA+ positively selected. The chain is built from TRBV19 and TRBJ1-2; D is uncertain. CDR3 coding DNA: TGTGCCAGTAGTAGGGATCTAGACTATGGCTACACCTTC. Translation gives CASSRDLDYGYTF.